In its sample, the clone carrying this T cell receptor beta chain was seen many times. These data originate in a study of T-cell reconstitution after alpha-beta-depleted transplantation in children. Unique molecular identifiers tagged the TCRbeta library. MiXCR was run by TCRdb on the PCR reads, yielding one entry per CDR3 protein. The data show approximately 350,000 distinct CDR3 sequences, about an eighth seen once. The CDR3 totals 17 residues. Germline loops: CDR1 LNHNV, CDR2 YYDKDF (reference sequence). Trimming left V 0 bases short and J 4 bases short, with 18 bases between. This sample comprised PBMCs, obtained from the stem cell graft. The clonotype originates from a human donor who donated a stem cell graft to a child with Fanconi anemia. The rearrangement links TRBV15 to TRBJ1-2; D call uncertain. CDR3 in amino acids: CATSRDRNTAKFYGYTF. Here the CDR3 DNA reads TGTGCCACCAGCAGAGATAGGAACACGGCGAAGTTCTATGGCTACACCTTC.